The 6 T cell receptor beta chains presented below share a single source sample, sequenced in a study of blood T cells in healthy people across ages. A second PCR, run for roughly 7 to 11 cycles, used a sample-barcoded 5' primer plus a J-beta primer mix. One entry per CDR3 protein results from TCRdb running MiXCR on the 5' RACE reads. This sample has roughly 2 million distinct CDR3 sequences, with about 50% found just once. Sequences were obtained from blood. The source is a middle-aged woman in good health.

This chain uses TRBV28 with TRBJ1-6; weak D call: TRBD1 (5 bases). Per germline, CDR1 MDHEN and CDR2 SYDVKM. The CDR3 consists of 12 residues. V lost 8 bases to trimming and J lost 6 bases, with 8 bases between them. The CDR3 loop reads CASVGANSPLHF. In DNA form, the CDR3 reads TGTGCCAGCGTCGGGGCTAATTCACCCCTCCACTTT.

The count of this clonotype is one. This rearrangement joins TRBV19 to TRBJ1-2; D unclear. Germline CDR1 is LNHDA and CDR2 is SQIVND (reference sequence). Deletions cut 7 bases from V and 5 bases from J, with 14 bases between. This CDR3 is built from 13 residues. The CDR3 nucleotides are TGTGCCAGTACCCCAGACGGTCTTTATGGCTACACCTTC. It codes for CASTPDGLYGYTF.

This clonotype was detected a few times. This sequence joins TRBV20-1 and TRBJ1-2, with a weak D call TRBD1 (5 bases). V was clipped by 3 bases and J by 5 bases, with 19 bases between them. The CDR3 sequence is 15 residues long. The germline gives CDR1 DFQATT, CDR2 SNEGSKA (reference sequence). CDR3 loop: CSASQRMGGYYGYTF. In nucleotides, the CDR3 is TGCAGTGCTAGTCAGCGGATGGGGGGGTATTATGGCTACACCTTC.

The rearrangement uses TRBV28 and TRBJ2-4; 7 nucleotides align to TRBD1. The V and J ends lost 8 bases and 7 bases, in that order; junction bases with no gene match: 17. CDR1 is MDHEN, CDR2 SYDVKM, per germline. The CDR3 has 16 residues. CDR3 sequence (DNA): TGTGCCAGCCGACAGGGACGGGTCCGTAGGTTGAACATTCAGTACTTC. Its protein is CASRQGRVRRLNIQYF.

The V call is TRBV5-1, the J call TRBJ2-7, with 8 bases that match TRBD1. The length of the CDR3 is 15 residues. Trimming took 1 base from V and 3 from J; bases not matched to a gene: 6. Germline assignment: CDR1 SGHRS and CDR2 YFSETQ. CDR3 sequence: CASSLQGQGIYEQYF. DNA of the CDR3: TGCGCCAGCAGCTTGCAAGGACAGGGTATCTACGAGCAGTACTTC.

The gene calls are TRBV18 and TRBJ2-3; TRBD2 matches at 8 bases. The CDR3 runs 15 residues. Germline-derived CDR1 and CDR2 are KGHSH and LQKENI. Germline trimming cut 6 bases from V and 3 bases from J; bases unmatched to any gene: 8. The CDR3 DNA is TGTGCCAGCTCGACCGGGACTAGTCGTACAGATACGCAGTATTTT. It translates to CASSTGTSRTDTQYF.